The T cell receptor beta chain described here comes from a study of long-term antiretroviral therapy in people with HIV. General study points: There were no data on ART adherence, viral resistance or therapy changes, a gap that limits inferences about post-ART repertoire changes.

Notes on this clone: Its antigen is unidentified.

Researchers report immunoSEQ v3.0 was run at survey level. The assay was immunoSEQ multiplex PCR, and TCRdb's table has in-frame clones only and misses some. The sample contains 20,000 to 30,000 clones, around 83% of which appear only once. The CDR3 contains 13 residues. V gave up 2 bases and J gave up 10 bases, with 14 bases separating them. Per the germline V gene, CDR1 is WNHNN and CDR2 is SYGVQD (reference sequence). The sample in question was unsorted PBMCs, obtained 3 years after starting antiretroviral therapy. The clonotype comes from a young man with HIV. This chain joins TRBV10-1 and TRBJ1-1, with D perhaps matching TRBD1 (6 bases). The CDR3 DNA is TGCGCCAGCAGTGAGAATGGGGGGCAGGGAGCTTTCTTT. Translated: CASSENGGQGAFF.